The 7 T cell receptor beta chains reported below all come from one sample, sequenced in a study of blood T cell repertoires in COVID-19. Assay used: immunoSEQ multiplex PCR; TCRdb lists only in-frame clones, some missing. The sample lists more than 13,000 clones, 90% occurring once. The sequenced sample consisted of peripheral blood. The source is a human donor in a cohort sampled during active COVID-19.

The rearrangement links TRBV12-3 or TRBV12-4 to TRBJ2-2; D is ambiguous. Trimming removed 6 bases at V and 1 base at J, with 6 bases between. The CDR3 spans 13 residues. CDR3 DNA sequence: TGTGCCAGCAGGTTACAGAACACCGGGGAGCTGTTTTTT. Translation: CASRLQNTGELFF.

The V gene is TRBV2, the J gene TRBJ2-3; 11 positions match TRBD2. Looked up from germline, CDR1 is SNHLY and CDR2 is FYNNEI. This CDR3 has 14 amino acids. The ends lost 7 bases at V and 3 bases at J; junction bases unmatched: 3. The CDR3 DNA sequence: TGTGCCAGCAAGGCTAGCGGGGGGACAGATACGCAGTATTTT. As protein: CASKASGGTDTQYF.

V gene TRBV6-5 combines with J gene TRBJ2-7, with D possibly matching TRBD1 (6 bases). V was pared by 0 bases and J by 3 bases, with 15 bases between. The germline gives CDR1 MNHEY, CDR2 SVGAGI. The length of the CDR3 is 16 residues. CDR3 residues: CASSYSQGTTHYEQYF. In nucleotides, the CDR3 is TGTGCCAGCAGTTACTCACAGGGTACAACTCACTACGAGCAGTACTTC.

The CDR3 DNA sequence: TGTGCCAGCTCCTTCGGACTAGCGGGGGTGGAGACCCAGTACTTC. This gives the protein CASSFGLAGVETQYF. This chain uses TRBV18 with TRBJ2-5; 13 bases line up with TRBD2. Germline V gene sequence: CDR1 KGHSH, CDR2 LQKENI. Trimming took 6 bases from V and 5 from J; bases not matched to a gene: 6. This CDR3 has 15 amino acids.

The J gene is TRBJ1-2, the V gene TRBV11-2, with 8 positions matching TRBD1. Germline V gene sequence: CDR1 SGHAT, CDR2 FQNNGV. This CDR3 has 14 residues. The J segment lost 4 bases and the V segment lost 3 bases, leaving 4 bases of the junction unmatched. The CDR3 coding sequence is TGTGCCAGCAGCTTCACCGACAGGGGCTATGGCTACACCTTC. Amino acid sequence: CASSFTDRGYGYTF.

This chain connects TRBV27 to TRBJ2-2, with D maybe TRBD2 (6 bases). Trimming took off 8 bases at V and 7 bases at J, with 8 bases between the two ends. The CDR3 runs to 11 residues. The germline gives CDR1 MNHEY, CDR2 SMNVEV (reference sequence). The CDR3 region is CASRGNGELFF. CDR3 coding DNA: TGTGCCAGCCGGGGGAACGGGGAGCTGTTTTTT.

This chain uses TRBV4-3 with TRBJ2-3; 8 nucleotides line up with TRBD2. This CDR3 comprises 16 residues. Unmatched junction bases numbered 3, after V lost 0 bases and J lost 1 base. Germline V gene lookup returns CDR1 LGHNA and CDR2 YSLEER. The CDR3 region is CASSQDSGEGTDTQYF. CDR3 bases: TGCGCCAGCAGCCAAGATAGCGGGGAAGGCACAGATACGCAGTATTTT.